This T cell receptor (beta chain) originates from a study of cytomegalovirus exposure and HLA in healthy donors. The study's findings and limits: Most CMV-associated TCR beta chains appeared HLA-restricted in a later analysis.

Primers for the PCR totalled 60 Vbeta and 13 Jbeta. This table comes from immunoSEQ multiplex PCR, and its TCRdb copy is limited to in-frame clones, with some not included. The sample contains around 200,000 clones, 75% to 85% of which appear only once. This CDR3 is 13 amino acids long. V lost 5 bases, J lost 2 bases, and 10 bases lay in between. Germline lookup yields CDR1 SEHNR and CDR2 FQNEAQ (reference sequence). As regards this clone: Antigen unknown.

Material: PBMCs. The clonotype originates from an older woman in good health and CMV-seropositive. The chain recombines TRBV7-9 with TRBJ2-7; D possibly corresponds to TRBD1 (6 bases). CDR3 residues: CASSLGQPYEQYF. For the CDR3, the DNA is TGTGCCAGCAGCCTCGGACAGCCCTACGAGCAGTACTTC.